The 24 T cell receptor beta chains below were found in one sample sequenced in a study of a mutant IDH1 vaccine in newly diagnosed glioma. These TCRs are of unknown antigen specificity. The time point denotes: week 47, end of study. One vaccine dose held 300 ug of mutant IDH1 20-mer peptide and came with topical imiquimod. Repertoires were generated with immunoSEQ multiplex PCR, while TCRdb's copy carries only in-frame clones and drops some. The sample has around 30,000 clones; more than 75% are singletons. Here the sequenced sample was PBMCs, taken from a glioma patient whose treatment included an IDH1 peptide vaccine. These receptors were taken from a woman between 25 and 40 years old with glioma.

The rearrangement uses TRBV10-3 and TRBJ1-2, with D perhaps matching TRBD1 (5 bases). The CDR3 spans 16 residues. CDR1 is ENHRY and CDR2 is SYGVKD in the germline V gene. The ends were cut back, 2 bases at V and 0 bases at J, with 13 bases in the middle. CDR3 sequence: CAISEGYGAANYGYTF. The CDR3 coding sequence is TGTGCCATCAGTGAGGGGTACGGGGCAGCTAACTATGGCTACACCTTC.

CDR3 sequence (DNA): TGTGCCAGCAGCCAATGGGGCGACTACTATGGCTACACCTTC. Protein: CASSQWGDYYGYTF. The chain uses TRBV16 and TRBJ1-2; maybe TRBD1 (5 bases). V was clipped by 1 base and J by 3 bases, with 9 bases between them. The CDR3 loop spans 14 amino acids. The germline CDR1 and CDR2 sequences are KGHSY and FQNENV.

This chain joins TRBV15 and TRBJ2-2; the D gene could be TRBD1 or TRBD2 (5 bases each). Germline CDR1 reads LNHNV; CDR2 reads YYDKDF (reference sequence). Trimming pared 0 bases from V and 5 bases from J, leaving 13 bases between. The CDR3 is made up of 16 amino acids. The CDR3 coding sequence is TGTGCCACCAGCAGAGATCTGGGGGAGAGAACCGGGGAGCTGTTTTTT. This encodes CATSRDLGERTGELFF. Full variable domain (rest looked up from reference TRBV15 and TRBJ2-2): DAMVIQNPRYQVTQFGKPVTLSCSQTLNHNVMYWYQQKSSQAPKLLFHYYDKDFNNEADTPDNFQSRRPNTSFCFLDIRSPGLGDTAMYLCATSRDLGERTGELFFGEGSRLTVL.

The V and J genes are TRBV10-3 and TRBJ2-1; either TRBD1 or TRBD2 may fit D (5 bases each). Trimming cost V 10 bases and J 6 bases, with 19 bases left between them. The CDR3 covers 14 residues. CDR1 ENHRY and CDR2 SYGVKD come from the germline V gene. This chain's CDR3 is CARPPRDPINEQFF. The CDR3, as DNA: TGTGCCAGGCCCCCCCGGGACCCCATCAATGAGCAGTTCTTC.

CDR3 bases: TGTGCCACCAGCAATACTGGAAACACCATATATTTT. It encodes CATSNTGNTIYF. The chain links TRBV15 to TRBJ1-3; D unresolved. The CDR3 runs to 12 residues. Germline values: CDR1 LNHNV, CDR2 YYDKDF (reference sequence). V lost 4 bases and J 2 bases, leaving 3 bases between the germline ends.

The chain joins TRBV2 to TRBJ1-4, with a weak D call TRBD1 (6 bases). The germline V gene encodes CDR1 SNHLY and CDR2 FYNNEI. With 5 bases removed from V and 13 bases from J, the gap between germline ends came to 23 bases. The CDR3 loop spans 15 amino acids. Written as DNA, the CDR3 is TGTGCCAGCAGTTCTAGGGACACATTAATTGAAGGACTGTTTTTT. Translation gives CASSSRDTLIEGLFF.

This clone was picked up a small number of times. The chain joins TRBV5-4 to TRBJ2-3; 7 nucleotides agree with TRBD1. Germline lookup yields CDR1 SGHNT and CDR2 YYREEE (reference sequence). The V gene end was trimmed by 3 bases and the J gene end by 0 bases; junction bases not matched to a gene: 4. CDR3 length: 15 residues. CDR3 DNA sequence: TGTGCCAGCAGCTATGGACAGGCGAGCACAGATACGCAGTATTTT. It translates to CASSYGQASTDTQYF.

The V gene is TRBV19, the J gene TRBJ1-5; possible D gene TRBD1, 6 bases. Germline CDR1 LNHDA, CDR2 SQIVND (reference sequence). CDR3 length equals 13 residues. Trimming took 3 bases from V and 5 from J, leaving 8 bases between them. The CDR3 DNA reads TGTGCCAGTAGTATCAACAGGGATCAGCCCCAGCATTTT. This translates into CASSINRDQPQHF.

This clone was seen a few times. This chain uses TRBV7-8 with TRBJ2-7; possibly TRBD1 or TRBD2 for D (7 bases each). The CDR3 covers 14 residues. V lost 5 bases to trimming and J lost 3 bases, with 14 bases between them. Germline CDR1 SGHVS, CDR2 FQNEAQ. CDR3: CASSPQGGNYEQYF. The CDR3 coding sequence is TGTGCCAGCAGCCCCCAGGGGGGGAACTACGAGCAGTACTTC.

This chain links TRBV7-8 with TRBJ2-5; 7 bases align to TRBD2. This CDR3 comprises 13 residues. CDR1 SGHVS and CDR2 FQNEAQ come from the germline V gene. V was clipped by 1 base and J by 5 bases; unmatched bases: 1. CDR3: CASSLGGGETQYF. In DNA, the CDR3 is TGTGCCAGCAGCTTAGGGGGAGGGGAGACCCAGTACTTC.

The J gene is TRBJ1-5, the V gene TRBV5-1, with TRBD1 as a possible D gene (5 bases). CDR1 is SGHRS and CDR2 is YFSETQ in the germline V gene. The ends were cut back, 4 bases at V and 1 base at J, with 12 bases in the middle. CDR3 length equals 15 residues. The CDR3 spells CASSPGGTSNQPQHF. In DNA, the CDR3 is TGCGCCAGCAGCCCTGGGGGGACCAGCAATCAGCCCCAGCATTTT.

The chain carries TRBV7-2 and TRBJ1-4; tentatively, D is TRBD1 (5 bases). Germline V CDR1 and CDR2: SGHTA, FQGNSA. V dropped 1 base and J dropped 5 bases, with 8 bases sitting between them. The CDR3 length is 14 residues. The CDR3 is CASSLGGRNEKLFF. Here the CDR3 DNA reads TGTGCCAGCAGCTTAGGGGGGAGGAATGAAAAACTGTTTTTT.

The CDR3 DNA follows: TGTGCCAGCAGCCAGAGCTCCGGATTTAATAATTCACCCCTCCACTTT. Amino acid sequence: CASSQSSGFNNSPLHF. The chain links TRBV11-2 to TRBJ1-6; D unresolved. V shed 5 bases and J shed 5 bases, with 16 bases lying between them. This CDR3 has 16 residues. Germline-derived CDR1 and CDR2 are SGHAT and FQNNGV.

The chain is built from TRBV6-6 and TRBJ2-7; 13 bases line up with TRBD2. This CDR3 is built from 15 residues. The germline CDR1 and CDR2 sequences are MNHNY and SVGAGI (reference sequence). V shed 8 bases, J shed 4 bases, and the junction held 8 bases outside the gene matches. The CDR3 sequence is CASRTSGGASYEQYF. The CDR3 DNA reads TGTGCCAGCCGAACTAGCGGGGGGGCCTCGTACGAGCAGTACTTC.

The V and J genes are TRBV10-3 and TRBJ2-7; 7 bases map to TRBD2. With V trimmed by 6 bases and J by 10 bases, 9 bases remained unmatched. This CDR3 is built from 12 residues. Germline V gene lookup returns CDR1 ENHRY and CDR2 SYGVKD. The CDR3, as DNA: TGTGCCATCAGGGGGGAGCGGGACTCCCAGTACTTC. Its protein product is CAIRGERDSQYF.

The gene calls are TRBV4-1 and TRBJ1-1; D gene unclear. This CDR3 region has 15 residues. Germline V gene data show CDR1 as MGHRA and CDR2 as YSYEKL. V was cut by 3 bases and J by 2 bases, with 13 bases left in between. In nucleotides, the CDR3 is TGCGCCAGCAGCCATCTTCTGTCTACTAACACTGAAGCTTTCTTT. This gives the protein CASSHLLSTNTEAFF.

The chain combines TRBV6-1 with TRBJ1-2; D remains unclear. V was pared by 2 bases and J by 7 bases, with 14 bases between. The CDR3 totals 14 residues. Germline assignment: CDR1 MNHNS and CDR2 SASEGT. The chain's CDR3 is CASSESFLTPGYTF. The DNA for the CDR3 is TGTGCCAGCAGTGAATCATTCCTAACCCCTGGCTACACCTTC.

V and J are TRBV5-8 and TRBJ2-7; D is perhaps TRBD2 (6 bases). This CDR3 region has 16 residues. Germline V gene lookup returns CDR1 SGHTS and CDR2 YDEGEE. V shed 3 bases and J shed 0 bases, with 16 bases lying between them. The CDR3 sequence is CASSSGVLTSSYEQYF. CDR3 coding DNA: TGTGCCAGCAGCTCGGGGGTACTAACGAGCTCCTACGAGCAGTACTTC. Full variable domain (missing parts from reference TRBV5-8 and TRBJ2-7): EAGVTQSPTHLIKTRGQQATLRCSPISGHTSVYWYQQALGLGLQFLLWYDEGEERNRGNFPPRFSGRQFPNYSSELNVNALELEDSALYLCASSSGVLTSSYEQYFGPGTRLTVT.

This chain uses TRBV29-1 with TRBJ1-1; D not certain. This CDR3 contains 11 residues. With 7 bases removed from V and 1 base from J, the gap between germline ends came to 7 bases. The germline CDR1 and CDR2 sequences are SQVTM and ANQGSEA. This CDR3 reads CSGEKNTEAFF. For the CDR3, the DNA is TGCAGCGGGGAGAAGAACACTGAAGCTTTCTTT.

The chain carries TRBV7-8 and TRBJ1-1; tentative D call: TRBD1 (6 bases). This CDR3 contains 15 residues. Germline loops: CDR1 SGHVS, CDR2 FQNEAQ. Trimming removed 5 bases from V and 3 bases from J, with 16 bases in between. Written as DNA, the CDR3 is TGTGCCAGCAGCAGGGATCCAGGGGCCGACACTGAAGCTTTCTTT. This translates into CASSRDPGADTEAFF.

The J gene is TRBJ1-3, the V gene TRBV6-1; 8 positions agree with TRBD1. Trimming at V came to 7 bases and at J to 0 bases, leaving 5 bases not matched to a gene. Germline V lookup: CDR1 MNHNS, CDR2 SASEGT. The CDR3 totals 15 residues. The CDR3 protein is CASTRQGNSGNTIYF. DNA of the CDR3: TGTGCCAGCACAAGACAGGGGAACTCTGGAAACACCATATATTTT.

This clone was found once. CDR3 sequence reads: CASSPPAGSVSYEQYF. DNA of the CDR3: TGTGCCAGCAGCCCTCCCGCAGGGTCGGTTTCCTACGAGCAGTACTTC. The chain has TRBV7-8 and TRBJ2-7, with D tentatively TRBD1 (5 bases). The length of the CDR3 is 16 residues. V was pared by 5 bases and J by 1 base, with 18 bases between. Per the germline V gene, CDR1 is SGHVS and CDR2 is FQNEAQ.

This clone was picked up one time. The J gene is TRBJ2-3, the V gene TRBV6-4, with TRBD1 matching over 10 bases. Germline CDR1 reads MRHNA; CDR2 reads SNTAGT. V gave up 0 bases and J gave up 7 bases; unmatched junction bases: 4. There are 15 residues in the CDR3. This CDR3 reads CASSDSGQGLNTQYF. The CDR3 bases are TGTGCCAGCAGTGACTCGGGACAGGGGCTAAATACGCAGTATTTT.

The chain links TRBV7-9 to TRBJ1-4; 8 bases are a match to TRBD1. The germline gives CDR1 SEHNR, CDR2 FQNEAQ (reference sequence). J gave up 2 bases and V 1 base, and 6 bases lay outside the gene matches. The CDR3 sequence is 17 residues long. The CDR3 reads CASSLGPGGATNEKLFF. The DNA of the CDR3 is TGTGCCAGCAGCTTAGGCCCAGGGGGCGCGACTAATGAAAAACTGTTTTTT.